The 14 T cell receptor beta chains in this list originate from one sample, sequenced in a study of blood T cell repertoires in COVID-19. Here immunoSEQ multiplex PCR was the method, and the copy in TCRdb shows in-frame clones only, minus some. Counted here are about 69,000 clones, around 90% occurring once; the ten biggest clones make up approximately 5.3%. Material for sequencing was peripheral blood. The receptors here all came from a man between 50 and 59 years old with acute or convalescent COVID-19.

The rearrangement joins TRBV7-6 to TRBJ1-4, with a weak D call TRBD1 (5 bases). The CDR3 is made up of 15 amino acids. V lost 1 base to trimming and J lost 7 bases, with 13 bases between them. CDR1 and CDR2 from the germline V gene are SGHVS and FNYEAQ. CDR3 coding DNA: TGTGCCAGCAGCTTAGATGGGGCCGACGGTGAAAAACTGTTTTTT. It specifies CASSLDGADGEKLFF.

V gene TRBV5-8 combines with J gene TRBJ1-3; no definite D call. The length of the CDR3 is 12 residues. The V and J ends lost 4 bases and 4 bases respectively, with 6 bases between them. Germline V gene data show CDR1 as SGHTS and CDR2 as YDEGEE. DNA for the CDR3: TGTGCCAGCAGCGTCAGGGGAAACACCATATATTTT. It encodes CASSVRGNTIYF.

The chain's CDR3 is CAWSTGGAGQPQHF. The CDR3 DNA follows: TGTGCCTGGAGTACAGGGGGCGCCGGTCAGCCCCAGCATTTT. The V call is TRBV30, the J call TRBJ1-5; 9 nucleotides agree with TRBD1. In germline, CDR1 is GTSNPN, CDR2 SVGIG (reference sequence). This CDR3 spans 14 amino acids. V lost 2 bases, J lost 6 bases, and 5 bases stayed unmatched.

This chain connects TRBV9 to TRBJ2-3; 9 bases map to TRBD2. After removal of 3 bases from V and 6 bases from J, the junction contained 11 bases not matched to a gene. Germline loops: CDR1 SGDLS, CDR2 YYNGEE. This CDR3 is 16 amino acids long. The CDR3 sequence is CASSATVSGRGDTQYF. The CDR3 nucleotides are TGTGCCAGCAGCGCCACCGTTAGCGGGAGAGGGGATACGCAGTATTTT.

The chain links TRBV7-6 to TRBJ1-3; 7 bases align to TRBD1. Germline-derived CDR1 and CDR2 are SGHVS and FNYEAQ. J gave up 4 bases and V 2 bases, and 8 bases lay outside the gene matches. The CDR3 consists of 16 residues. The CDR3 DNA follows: TGTGCCAGCAGCTTACCGACAGGGTTCGACGGAAACACCATATATTTT. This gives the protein CASSLPTGFDGNTIYF.

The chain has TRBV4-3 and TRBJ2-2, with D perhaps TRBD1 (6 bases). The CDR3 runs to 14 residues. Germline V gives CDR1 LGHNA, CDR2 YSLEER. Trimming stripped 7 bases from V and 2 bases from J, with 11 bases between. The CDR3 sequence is CASTTGYNTGELFF. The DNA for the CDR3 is TGCGCCAGCACGACAGGTTACAACACCGGGGAGCTGTTTTTT.

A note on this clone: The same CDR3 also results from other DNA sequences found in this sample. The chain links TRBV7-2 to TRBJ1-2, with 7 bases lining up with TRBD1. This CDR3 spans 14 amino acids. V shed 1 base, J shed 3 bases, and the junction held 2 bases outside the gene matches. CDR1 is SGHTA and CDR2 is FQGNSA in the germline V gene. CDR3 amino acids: CASSLGQGDYGYTF. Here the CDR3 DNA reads TGTGCCAGCAGCTTAGGGCAGGGGGACTATGGCTACACCTTC.

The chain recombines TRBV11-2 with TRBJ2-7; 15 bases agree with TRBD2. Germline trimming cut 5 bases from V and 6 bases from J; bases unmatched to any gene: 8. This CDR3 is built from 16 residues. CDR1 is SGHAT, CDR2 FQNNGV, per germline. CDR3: CASSERTSGRAGEQYF. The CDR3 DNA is TGTGCCAGCAGCGAACGGACTAGCGGGAGGGCCGGCGAGCAGTACTTC.

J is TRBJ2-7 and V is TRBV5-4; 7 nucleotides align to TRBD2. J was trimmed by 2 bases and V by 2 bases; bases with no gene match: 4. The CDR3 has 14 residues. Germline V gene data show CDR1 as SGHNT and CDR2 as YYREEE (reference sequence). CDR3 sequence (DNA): TGTGCCAGCAGCTTTGCGGGAGCTCCCTACGAGCAGTACTTC. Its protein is CASSFAGAPYEQYF.

The DNA of the CDR3 is TGCAGCGTTTCCGGGAGGGATTTAGAAAAACTGTTTTTT. Translating it yields CSVSGRDLEKLFF. This chain connects TRBV29-1 to TRBJ1-4; D remains unclear. V lost 5 bases and J lost 8, with 15 bases in between. The CDR3 runs 13 residues. Per the germline V gene, CDR1 is SQVTM and CDR2 is ANQGSEA.

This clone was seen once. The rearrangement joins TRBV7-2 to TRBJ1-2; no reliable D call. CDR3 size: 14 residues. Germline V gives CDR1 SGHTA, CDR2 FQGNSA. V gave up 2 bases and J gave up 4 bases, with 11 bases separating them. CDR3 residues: CASSLFPGFYGYTF. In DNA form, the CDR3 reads TGTGCCAGCAGCTTATTTCCAGGATTCTATGGCTACACCTTC. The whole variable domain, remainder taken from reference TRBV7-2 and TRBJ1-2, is GAGVSQSPSNKVTEKGKDVELRCDPISGHTALYWYRQSLGQGLEFLIYFQGNSAPDKSGLPSDRFSAERTGGSVSTLTIQRTQQEDSAVYLCASSLFPGFYGYTFGSGTRLTVV.

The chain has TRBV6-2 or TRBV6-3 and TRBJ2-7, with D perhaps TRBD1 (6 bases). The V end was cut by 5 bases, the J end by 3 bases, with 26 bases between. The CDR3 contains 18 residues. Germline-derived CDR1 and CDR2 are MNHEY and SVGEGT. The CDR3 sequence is CASSDLLRQGSISYEQYF. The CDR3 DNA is TGTGCCAGCAGTGATTTATTGCGCCAGGGGTCTATCAGCTACGAGCAGTACTTC.

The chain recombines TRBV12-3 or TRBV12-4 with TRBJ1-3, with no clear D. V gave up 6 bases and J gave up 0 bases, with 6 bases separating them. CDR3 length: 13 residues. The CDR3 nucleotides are TGTGCCAGCAGCACGAGCTCTGGAAACACCATATATTTT. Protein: CASSTSSGNTIYF.

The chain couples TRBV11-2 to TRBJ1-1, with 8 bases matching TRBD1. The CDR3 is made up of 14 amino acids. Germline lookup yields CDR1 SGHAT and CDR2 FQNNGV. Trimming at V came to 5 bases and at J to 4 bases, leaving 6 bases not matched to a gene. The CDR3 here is CASSPDRGFTEAFF. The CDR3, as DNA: TGTGCCAGCAGCCCAGACAGGGGATTCACTGAAGCTTTCTTT.